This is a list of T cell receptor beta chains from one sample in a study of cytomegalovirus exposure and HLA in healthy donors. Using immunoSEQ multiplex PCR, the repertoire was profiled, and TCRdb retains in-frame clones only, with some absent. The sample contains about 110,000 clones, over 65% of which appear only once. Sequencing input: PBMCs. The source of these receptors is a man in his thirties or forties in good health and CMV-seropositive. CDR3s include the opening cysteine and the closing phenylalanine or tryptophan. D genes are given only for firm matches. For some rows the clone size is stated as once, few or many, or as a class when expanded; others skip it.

DNA: TGTGCCAGCTCTTCGGGTAGAAACACCGGGGAGCTGTTTTTT
CDR3: CASSSGRNTGELFF
D: NA
size: once
J: TRBJ2-2
V: TRBV18

DNA: TGTGCCAGTAGAGAGGGGGTGGAAGATCAGCCCCAGCATTTT
CDR3: CASREGVEDQPQHF
D: NA
size: NA
J: TRBJ1-5
V: TRBV19

DNA: TGTGCCAGCAGCTTAGCGACAGGGGCCCTAAACACTGAAGCTTTCTTT
CDR3: CASSLATGALNTEAFF
D: TRBD1
size: once
J: TRBJ1-1
V: TRBV7-2

DNA: TGTGCCAGCAGCCGCGGGGCGGGTAGCACAGATACGCAGTATTTT
CDR3: CASSRGAGSTDTQYF
D: NA
size: NA
J: TRBJ2-3
V: TRBV27

DNA: TGTGCCAGCAGTATACAAAGGGGGGACAGGGGATCCGAGCAGTACTTC
CDR3: CASSIQRGDRGSEQYF
D: TRBD1
size: NA
J: TRBJ2-7
V: TRBV27

DNA: TGTGCCAGCAGCCAAAATCAGTACGGCTACACCTTC
CDR3: CASSQNQYGYTF
D: NA
size: NA
J: TRBJ1-2
V: TRBV14

DNA: TGTGCCAGCAGCTTAGAACTGTGGGGAAACACCATATATTTT
CDR3: CASSLELWGNTIYF
D: NA
size: NA
J: TRBJ1-3
V: TRBV11-3

DNA: TGTGCCAGCAGTTTTCTCGGACTAGCGGGGGAGGAGCAGTTCTTC
CDR3: CASSFLGLAGEEQFF
D: TRBD2
size: NA
J: TRBJ2-1
V: TRBV28

DNA: TGTGCCAGCAGCTTTCCAGGACAGGACTATGGCTACACCTTC
CDR3: CASSFPGQDYGYTF
D: TRBD1
size: NA
J: TRBJ1-2
V: TRBV7-2

DNA: TGTGCCAGCAGCTTAGACTGGGACAGGGGCAACACCGGGGAGCTGTTTTTT
CDR3: CASSLDWDRGNTGELFF
D: TRBD1
size: NA
J: TRBJ2-2
V: TRBV13

DNA: TGTGCCAGTAGTATATATCGGGGTCCCGCCTACGAGCAGTACTTC
CDR3: CASSIYRGPAYEQYF
D: NA
size: once
J: TRBJ2-7
V: TRBV19

DNA: TGTGCCAGCAGTTTCGACAGGGGTACCTACGAGCAGTACTTC
CDR3: CASSFDRGTYEQYF
D: TRBD1
size: few
J: TRBJ2-7
V: TRBV28

DNA: TGTGCCAGCAGTTTGTGGGGGGTGGGGGACGGGGAGCTGTTTTTT
CDR3: CASSLWGVGDGELFF
D: NA
size: NA
J: TRBJ2-2
V: TRBV27

DNA: TGTGCCACCAGCAGGAGGCGGGTAGGGATGAACACTGAAGCTTTCTTT
CDR3: CATSRRRVGMNTEAFF
D: NA
size: NA
J: TRBJ1-1
V: TRBV15

DNA: TGTGCCAGCAGCTTACGGGGGGGCGTCACCGGGGAGCTGTTTTTT
CDR3: CASSLRGGVTGELFF
D: TRBD2
size: NA
J: TRBJ2-2
V: TRBV5-6

DNA: TGTGCCAGCAGCTTAGGTGAACTAGCGGTTACTCAAGAGACCCAGTACTTC
CDR3: CASSLGELAVTQETQYF
D: TRBD2
size: NA
J: TRBJ2-5
V: TRBV7-9

DNA: TGCGCCAGCAGTGGACAGTACCAAGAGACCCAGTACTTC
CDR3: CASSGQYQETQYF
D: NA
size: NA
J: TRBJ2-5
V: TRBV10-1

DNA: TGTGCCAGTAGTATAGACAGGGGAAAGGCCTATGGCTACACCTTC
CDR3: CASSIDRGKAYGYTF
D: NA
size: NA
J: TRBJ1-2
V: TRBV19

DNA: TGTGCCAGCAGCGTATCCCGGGGGGCCCAGTACTTC
CDR3: CASSVSRGAQYF
D: TRBD2
size: NA
J: TRBJ2-5
V: TRBV9

DNA: TGTGCCAGCAGCGCTGACAGGGGGAGTAGAAACACCATATATTTT
CDR3: CASSADRGSRNTIYF
D: TRBD1
size: NA
J: TRBJ1-3
V: TRBV7-2

DNA: TGTGCCAGCAGTGAATGGCTAGCGGGGAATTACAATGAGCAGTTCTTC
CDR3: CASSEWLAGNYNEQFF
D: TRBD2
size: NA
J: TRBJ2-1
V: TRBV6-1

DNA: TGTGCCAGCACCCTGACAGGGATCGGGTATAATTCACCCCTCCACTTT
CDR3: CASTLTGIGYNSPLHF
D: TRBD1
size: NA
J: TRBJ1-6
V: TRBV5-6

DNA: TGCGCCAGCAGCCAGGCAGGAACCTACGAGCAGTACTTC
CDR3: CASSQAGTYEQYF
D: NA
size: NA
J: TRBJ2-7
V: TRBV4-1

DNA: TGTGCCAGCAGCCAAGATGGACGGGGACTAGCGGACAACACCGGGGAGCTGTTTTTT
CDR3: CASSQDGRGLADNTGELFF
D: TRBD2
size: NA
J: TRBJ2-2
V: TRBV4-2

DNA: TGTGCCAGTCATTTTGGGACAGGGCCAGATACGCAGTATTTT
CDR3: CASHFGTGPDTQYF
D: TRBD1
size: NA
J: TRBJ2-3
V: TRBV19

DNA: TGCGCCAGCGGTCCGGGGACAGGGCCCACCGGGGAGCTGTTTTTT
CDR3: CASGPGTGPTGELFF
D: TRBD1
size: NA
J: TRBJ2-2
V: TRBV4-1

DNA: TGCGCCAGCAGTCAATCGTGGAGCCGGGAGGGCAATCAGCCCCAGCATTTT
CDR3: CASSQSWSREGNQPQHF
D: NA
size: NA
J: TRBJ1-5
V: TRBV23-1

DNA: TGTGCCAGCAGTTTACTTCTCAGCGCCGGGGAGCTGTTTTTT
CDR3: CASSLLLSAGELFF
D: NA
size: once
J: TRBJ2-2
V: TRBV27

DNA: TGTGCCAGCAGCTGGGGGGTAGCTAACTATGGCTACACCTTC
CDR3: CASSWGVANYGYTF
D: NA
size: NA
J: TRBJ1-2
V: TRBV11-2

DNA: TGTGCCAGTAGTTACTCGCAGGGAGGTACTGAAGCTTTCTTT
CDR3: CASSYSQGGTEAFF
D: NA
size: NA
J: TRBJ1-1
V: TRBV6-5

DNA: TGTGCCAGCAGCTTAGGATTTGTGGGGGGAGATACGCAGTATTTT
CDR3: CASSLGFVGGDTQYF
D: NA
size: NA
J: TRBJ2-3
V: TRBV7-2

DNA: TGTGCCAGCAGTCGTCGTGGGCTAGGGGAGCTGTTTTTT
CDR3: CASSRRGLGELFF
D: NA
size: NA
J: TRBJ2-2
V: TRBV27

DNA: TGTGCCAGCAGTTCGGCAGGGCTCAATCAGCCCCAGCATTTT
CDR3: CASSSAGLNQPQHF
D: NA
size: few
J: TRBJ1-5
V: TRBV28

DNA: TGTGCCAGCAGCGAGGGACAGGGGAAGGCCCATGGCTACACCTTC
CDR3: CASSEGQGKAHGYTF
D: TRBD1
size: NA
J: TRBJ1-2
V: TRBV7-2

DNA: TGCGCCAGCAGCAACAGGGTTGGCGGCAATCAGCCCCAGCATTTT
CDR3: CASSNRVGGNQPQHF
D: NA
size: NA
J: TRBJ1-5
V: TRBV4-3

DNA: TGTGCCTGGAGTCCTCCCGGACAGGGAATACGGGGCTACACCTTC
CDR3: CAWSPPGQGIRGYTF
D: TRBD1
size: NA
J: TRBJ1-2
V: TRBV30

DNA: TGTGCCAGCAGCTTGGAGACAGGGGATGCTGTGGGCTATGGCTACACCTTC
CDR3: CASSLETGDAVGYGYTF
D: TRBD1
size: NA
J: TRBJ1-2
V: TRBV5-5